This T cell receptor beta chain was sequenced during a study of T-cell memory formation after mild COVID-19. Findings and limits, study-wide: Several responding clones turned up in pre-infection memory, indicating that cross-reactive memory may have taken part. Researchers report contracting CD4+ clones mostly in CM and EM, with CD8+ clones in EMRA. Day 15 to 85 contracting clones showed balanced CD4/CD8; later expanders leaned CD4+.

The V gene's germline CDR1 is MNHEY and CDR2 SVGAGI. The V and J ends lost 3 bases and 3 bases respectively, with 11 bases between them. The CDR3 contains 14 residues. As regards this clonotype: Its antigen is undetermined.

From 5'RACE with constant-segment primers came TCR alpha and TCR beta cDNA libraries that carried sample barcodes and UMIs. TCRdb processed the 5' RACE reads anew with MiXCR; each CDR3 protein has one entry. The sample comprises around 310,000 distinct CDR3 sequences, approximately 15% of which are singletons, and around 23% rests with the top ten. Sequenced: PBMCs or a T cell subset sorted from them (not recorded which). The TCR originated in a man aged 18 to 30 who had mild COVID-19 (a few samples of this study predate the infection). Cell type and time point are not known. The chain joins TRBV6-5 to TRBJ2-5; a weak D match, TRBD1 (5 bases). Here the CDR3 reads CASSYRGFKETQYF. The CDR3 nucleotides are TGTGCCAGCAGTTATAGGGGATTCAAAGAGACCCAGTACTTC.